These 19 T cell receptor beta chains were all obtained from the same sample, sequenced in a study of OX40 agonist ivuxolimab in advanced cancers. Generated by immunoSEQ multiplex PCR, the TCRdb table keeps only in-frame clones and is missing some. The table lists more than 60,000 clones, about nine tenths of them singletons, with approximately 4% in the top ten. This sample comprised CD4+ or CD8+ T cells sorted from blood, obtained in a trial of the OX40 agonist ivuxolimab. The receptors come from an adult with an advanced solid tumor such as melanoma, head and neck, liver or kidney cancer.

The chain's CDR3 is CASSRTGGFEQYF. The CDR3 bases are TGTGCCAGCAGTCGGACAGGGGGTTTTGAGCAGTACTTC. The V and J genes are TRBV5-4 and TRBJ2-7, with 10 bases fitting TRBD1. CDR3 length: 13 residues. V shed 5 bases, J shed 7 bases, and the junction held 6 bases outside the gene matches. CDR1 is SGHNT and CDR2 is YYREEE in the germline V gene (reference sequence).

The chain is built from TRBV6-1 and TRBJ1-2, with 8 positions matching TRBD1. The CDR3 extends over 16 amino acids. V was pared by 2 bases and J by 0 bases, with 5 bases of the junction left unmatched. CDR1 is MNHNS, CDR2 SASEGT, per germline. CDR3: CASSENRGGTNYGYTF. In DNA form, the CDR3 reads TGTGCCAGCAGTGAAAACAGGGGGGGAACTAACTATGGCTACACCTTC.

This chain uses TRBV9 with TRBJ1-3, with 7 bases that match TRBD1. This CDR3 has 15 amino acids. From germline, CDR1 is SGDLS and CDR2 YYNGEE. V shed 0 bases, J shed 4 bases, and the junction held 4 bases outside the gene matches. CDR3 coding DNA: TGTGCCAGCAGCGTAGAACAGGGGACCGGAAACACCATATATTTT. Amino acid sequence: CASSVEQGTGNTIYF.

The DNA for the CDR3 is TGTGCCAGCAGCCAGGGAGGGAATAGCAATCAGCCCCAGCATTTT. Translation: CASSQGGNSNQPQHF. The rearrangement links TRBV14 to TRBJ1-5, with D uncertain. Germline V lookup: CDR1 SGHDN, CDR2 FVKESK. The CDR3 contains 15 residues. Between the trimmed V and J ends, which lost 3 bases and 0 bases, there was a span of 9 bases. Supplemented by reference TRBV14 and TRBJ1-5, the full variable domain reads EAGVTQFPSHSVIEKGQTVTLRCDPISGHDNLYWYRRVMGKEIKFLLHFVKESKQDESGMPNNRFLAERTGGTYSTLKVQPAELEDSGVYFCASSQGGNSNQPQHFGDGTRLSIL.

This clone was seen only a few times. CDR3 bases: TGTGCCATCAGTGGAGATAGGACAGTCCTCGAGCAGTACTTC. Amino acid sequence: CAISGDRTVLEQYF. This chain links TRBV10-3 with TRBJ2-7, with D possibly matching TRBD1 (6 bases). The CDR3 loop spans 14 amino acids. CDR1 is ENHRY and CDR2 is SYGVKD in the germline V gene. Trimming took off 4 bases at V and 6 bases at J, with 16 bases between the two ends.

The chain recombines TRBV4-1 with TRBJ1-4; D perhaps matches TRBD1 (6 bases). This CDR3 comprises 14 residues. With 5 bases removed from V and 7 bases from J, the gap between germline ends came to 14 bases. In germline, CDR1 is MGHRA, CDR2 YSYEKL. This CDR3 is CASSDILGGEKLFF. In DNA form, the CDR3 reads TGCGCCAGCAGCGATATATTAGGGGGTGAAAAACTGTTTTTT.

The V call is TRBV19, the J call TRBJ2-1, with D perhaps TRBD2 (6 bases). The germline V and J ends were trimmed by 7 bases and 2 bases, with 18 bases remaining between them. The CDR3 extends over 16 amino acids. The V gene's germline CDR1 is LNHDA and CDR2 SQIVND (reference sequence). The CDR3 nucleotides are TGTGCCAGTACCGATGGAGGGCGTCGGGCCTACAATGAGCAGTTCTTC. The encoded protein is CASTDGGRRAYNEQFF.

The V call is TRBV7-2, the J call TRBJ2-7; D possibly corresponds to TRBD1 (6 bases). Trimming removed 3 bases at V and 7 bases at J, with 10 bases between. Per the germline V gene, CDR1 is SGHTA and CDR2 is FQGNSA. The CDR3 contains 12 residues. This CDR3 reads CASSLLRGEQYF. As DNA, the CDR3 is TGTGCCAGCAGCTTGCTGAGGGGGGAGCAGTACTTC.

The chain is built from TRBV9 and TRBJ1-2; D not resolved. V lost 0 bases and J 7 bases, leaving 10 bases between the germline ends. The CDR3 has 13 residues. Per germline, CDR1 SGDLS and CDR2 YYNGEE. In DNA form, the CDR3 reads TGTGCCAGCAGCGTAGGAGTTCGGGGTGGCTACACCTTC. Its translation is CASSVGVRGGYTF. The full variable domain, completed using reference TRBV9 and TRBJ1-2, is DSGVTQTPKHLITATGQRVTLRCSPRSGDLSVYWYQQSLDQGLQFLIQYYNGEERAKGNILERFSAQQFPDLHSELNLSSLELGDSALYFCASSVGVRGGYTFGSGTRLTVV.

The V call is TRBV7-2, the J call TRBJ2-1, with 7 bases identical to TRBD2. The V gene's germline CDR1 is SGHTA and CDR2 FQGNSA. CDR3 length: 15 residues. V shed 4 bases and J 0 bases; nucleotides not matched to a gene: 3. The CDR3 sequence: CASSYSSGSYNEQFF. The CDR3 nucleotides are TGTGCCAGCAGCTACTCTAGCGGCTCCTACAATGAGCAGTTCTTC.

The gene calls are TRBV19 and TRBJ1-6; no clear D gene. The germline V and J ends were trimmed by 6 bases and 6 bases, with 9 bases remaining between them. The CDR3 loop spans 13 amino acids. CDR1 LNHDA and CDR2 SQIVND come from the germline V gene (reference sequence). CDR3 nucleotide sequence: TGTGCCAGTAGAACAGATAGTAATTCACCCCTCCACTTT. This encodes CASRTDSNSPLHF. The whole variable domain, remainder taken from reference TRBV19 and TRBJ1-6, is DGGITQSPKYLFRKEGQNVTLSCEQNLNHDAMYWYRQDPGQGLRLIYYSQIVNDFQKGDIAEGYSVSREKKESFPLTVTSAQKNPTAFYLCASRTDSNSPLHFGNGTRLTVT.

The V gene is TRBV6-1, the J gene TRBJ1-1; TRBD1 aligns across 8 bases. Germline V gene lookup returns CDR1 MNHNS and CDR2 SASEGT. This CDR3 is 15 amino acids long. The ends lost 4 bases at V and 1 base at J; junction bases unmatched: 5. CDR3 nucleotide sequence: TGTGCCAGCAGTGCCCAGGGGGCAAGGAACACTGAAGCTTTCTTT. It specifies CASSAQGARNTEAFF.

This clone has more than one count but fewer than ten. This sequence joins TRBV7-3 and TRBJ1-2; D is ambiguous. This CDR3 is 15 amino acids long. From germline, CDR1 is SGHTA and CDR2 FQGTGA. The V end was cut by 4 bases, the J end by 0 bases, with 12 bases between. The CDR3 sequence: CASSSTPAANYGYTF. CDR3 nucleotide sequence: TGTGCCAGCAGCTCTACCCCCGCAGCTAACTATGGCTACACCTTC.

The chain employs TRBV7-3 and TRBJ2-2; D gene uncertain. This CDR3 region has 14 residues. Germline V gene sequence: CDR1 SGHTA, CDR2 FQGTGA. Trimming left V 4 bases short and J 5 bases short, with 11 bases between. The CDR3 sequence: CASSSVPLTGELFF. The CDR3 nucleotides read TGTGCCAGCAGCTCCGTCCCACTAACCGGGGAGCTGTTTTTT.

The CDR3 loop reads CASYSPGFSSGNTIYF. The CDR3 region has the DNA TGTGCCAGCTACTCTCCGGGTTTCAGCTCTGGAAACACCATATATTTT. The chain recombines TRBV6-6 with TRBJ1-3; D remains unclear. The CDR3 covers 16 residues. The V end was cut by 8 bases, the J end by 0 bases, with 17 bases between. In germline, CDR1 is MNHNY, CDR2 SVGAGI (reference sequence).

CDR3 in DNA: TGTGCCAGCAGCTTAGCCGAGTACAATGAGCAGTTCTTC. Its protein is CASSLAEYNEQFF. V is TRBV7-2 and J is TRBJ2-1; D unclear. V was trimmed by 0 bases and J by 4 bases, leaving 4 bases between them. From germline, CDR1 is SGHTA and CDR2 FQGNSA. The length of the CDR3 is 13 residues. Together with reference TRBV7-2 and TRBJ2-1, the CDR3 gives the full variable domain: GAGVSQSPSNKVTEKGKDVELRCDPISGHTALYWYRQSLGQGLEFLIYFQGNSAPDKSGLPSDRFSAERTGGSVSTLTIQRTQQEDSAVYLCASSLAEYNEQFFGPGTRLTVL.

The rearrangement uses TRBV28 and TRBJ2-7, with 13 bases fitting TRBD2. The ends lost 5 bases at V and 3 bases at J; junction bases unmatched: 4. The CDR3 extends over 15 amino acids. Looked up from germline, CDR1 is MDHEN and CDR2 is SYDVKM. Here the CDR3 DNA reads TGTGCCAGCAGTATGGGACTAGCGGGATTCTACGAGCAGTACTTC. This translates into CASSMGLAGFYEQYF.

The rearrangement joins TRBV7-2 to TRBJ1-3; D remains unclear. Germline loops: CDR1 SGHTA, CDR2 FQGNSA. This CDR3 has 14 amino acids. Trimming took off 0 bases at V and 3 bases at J, with 6 bases between the two ends. CDR3 residues: CASSLARGGNTIYF. CDR3 DNA sequence: TGTGCCAGCAGCTTAGCCCGGGGTGGAAACACCATATATTTT.

V and J are TRBV25-1 and TRBJ1-4, with D perhaps TRBD1 (5 bases). The CDR3 is 13 residues long. CDR1 is MGHDK and CDR2 is SYGVNS in the germline V gene. The ends were cut back, 5 bases at V and 8 bases at J, with 12 bases in the middle. CDR3 coding DNA: TGTGCCAGCAGTATGGCGGGGGTGGAAAAACTGTTTTTT. Protein sequence: CASSMAGVEKLFF.